The entry that follows covers one T cell receptor (beta chain) sequence. This entry is derived from a study of blood T cell repertoires in COVID-19. On the study more broadly: Sites in the United States, Italy and Spain provided acute and convalescent COVID-19 samples.

The CDR3 contains 13 residues. V shed 3 bases and J shed 5 bases, with 10 bases lying between them. The germline gives CDR1 SNHLY, CDR2 FYNNEI. Only in-frame clones appear in the TCRdb table, and some are missing; sequencing was by immunoSEQ multiplex PCR. The sample has about 280,000 clones, around 87% seen once; the top ten hold about 2.2%. Sequences were obtained from peripheral blood. The source of this sequence is a woman aged 45-59 years who had recovered from COVID-19. The chain recombines TRBV2 with TRBJ1-1; possible D gene TRBD1, 5 bases. The CDR3 loop is CASSDYGGTEAFF. The CDR3 nucleotides read TGTGCCAGCAGTGATTATGGGGGGACTGAAGCTTTCTTT.